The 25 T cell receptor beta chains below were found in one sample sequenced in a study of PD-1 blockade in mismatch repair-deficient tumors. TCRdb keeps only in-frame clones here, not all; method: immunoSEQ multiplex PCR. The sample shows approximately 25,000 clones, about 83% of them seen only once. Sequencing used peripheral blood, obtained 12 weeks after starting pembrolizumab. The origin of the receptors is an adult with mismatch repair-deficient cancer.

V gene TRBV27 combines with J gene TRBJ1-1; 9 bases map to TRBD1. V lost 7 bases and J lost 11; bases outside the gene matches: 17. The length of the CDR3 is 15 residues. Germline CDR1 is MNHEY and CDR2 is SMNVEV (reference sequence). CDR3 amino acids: CASTLVQGASRGAFF. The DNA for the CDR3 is TGTGCCAGCACCCTCGTACAGGGGGCCTCACGGGGGGCTTTCTTT.

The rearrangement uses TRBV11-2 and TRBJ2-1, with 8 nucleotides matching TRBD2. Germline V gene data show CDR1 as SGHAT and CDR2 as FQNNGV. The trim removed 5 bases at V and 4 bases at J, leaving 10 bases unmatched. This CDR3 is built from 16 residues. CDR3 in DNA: TGTGCCAGCAGCGTACCGGGTGCGGGGGGATACAATGAGCAGTTCTTC. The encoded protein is CASSVPGAGGYNEQFF.

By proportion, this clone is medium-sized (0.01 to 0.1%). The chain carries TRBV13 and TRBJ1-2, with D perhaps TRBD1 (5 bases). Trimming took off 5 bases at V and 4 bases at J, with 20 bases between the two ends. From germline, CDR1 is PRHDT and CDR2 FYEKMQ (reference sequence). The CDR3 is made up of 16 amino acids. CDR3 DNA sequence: TGTGCCAGCAGCCCAGTAAGGGCCAGGGTGGGCTATGGCTACACCTTC. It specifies CASSPVRARVGYGYTF.

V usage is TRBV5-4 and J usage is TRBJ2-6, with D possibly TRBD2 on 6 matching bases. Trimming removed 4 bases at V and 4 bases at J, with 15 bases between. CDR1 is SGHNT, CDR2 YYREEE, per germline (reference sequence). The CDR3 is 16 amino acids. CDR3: CASSPGGVSGANVLTF. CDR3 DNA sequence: TGTGCCAGCAGCCCCGGGGGTGTGTCGGGGGCCAACGTCCTGACTTTC.

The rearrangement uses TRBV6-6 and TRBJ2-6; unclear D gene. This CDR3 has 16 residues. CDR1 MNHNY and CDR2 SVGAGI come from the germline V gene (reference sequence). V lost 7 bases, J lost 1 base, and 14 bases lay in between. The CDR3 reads CASNPAEGSGANVLTF. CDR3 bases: TGTGCCAGCAACCCGGCCGAAGGATCTGGGGCCAACGTCCTGACTTTC.

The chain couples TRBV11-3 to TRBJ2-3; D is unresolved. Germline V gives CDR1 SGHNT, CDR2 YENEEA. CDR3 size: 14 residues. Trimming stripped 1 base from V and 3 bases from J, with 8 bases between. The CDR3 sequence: CASSLGRGTDTQYF. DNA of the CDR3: TGTGCCAGCAGCTTAGGACGTGGGACAGATACGCAGTATTTT.

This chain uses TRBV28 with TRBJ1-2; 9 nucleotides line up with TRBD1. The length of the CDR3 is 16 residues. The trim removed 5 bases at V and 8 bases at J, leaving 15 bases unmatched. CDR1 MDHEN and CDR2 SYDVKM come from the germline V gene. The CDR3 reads CASSPPGSGTGHGYTF. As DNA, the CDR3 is TGTGCCAGCAGTCCGCCGGGATCCGGGACAGGGCACGGCTACACCTTC.

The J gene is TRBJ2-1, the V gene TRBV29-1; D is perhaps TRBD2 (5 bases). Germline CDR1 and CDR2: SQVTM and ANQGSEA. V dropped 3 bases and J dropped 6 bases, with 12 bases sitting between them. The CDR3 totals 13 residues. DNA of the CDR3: TGCAGCGTTGATCGGAGGTTCCCCAATGAGCAGTTCTTC. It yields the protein CSVDRRFPNEQFF.

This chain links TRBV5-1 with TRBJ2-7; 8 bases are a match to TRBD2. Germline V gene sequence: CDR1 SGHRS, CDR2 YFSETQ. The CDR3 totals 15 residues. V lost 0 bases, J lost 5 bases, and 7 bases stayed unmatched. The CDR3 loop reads CASSLVSAGVNEQYF. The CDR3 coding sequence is TGCGCCAGCAGCTTGGTGTCAGCGGGAGTCAACGAGCAGTACTTC.

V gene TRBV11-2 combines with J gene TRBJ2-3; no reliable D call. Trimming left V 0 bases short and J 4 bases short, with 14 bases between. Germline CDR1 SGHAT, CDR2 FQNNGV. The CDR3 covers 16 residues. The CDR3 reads CASSLEWGSHADTQYF. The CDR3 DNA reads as TGTGCCAGCAGCTTAGAATGGGGTTCCCACGCAGATACGCAGTATTTT.

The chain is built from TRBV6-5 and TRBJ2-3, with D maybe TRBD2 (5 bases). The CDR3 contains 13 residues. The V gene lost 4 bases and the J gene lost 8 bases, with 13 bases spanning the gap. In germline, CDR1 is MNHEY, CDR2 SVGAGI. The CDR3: CASSLGEYGTQYF. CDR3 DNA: TGTGCCAGCAGTTTGGGAGAGTATGGTACGCAGTATTTT.

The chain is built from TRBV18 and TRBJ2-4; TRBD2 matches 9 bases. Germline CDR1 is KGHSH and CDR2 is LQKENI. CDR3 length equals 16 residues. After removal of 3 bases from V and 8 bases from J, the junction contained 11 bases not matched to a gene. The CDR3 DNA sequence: TGTGCCAGCTCACCTCTCGCGGGAGGGGCCAAGGACATTCAGTACTTC. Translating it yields CASSPLAGGAKDIQYF.

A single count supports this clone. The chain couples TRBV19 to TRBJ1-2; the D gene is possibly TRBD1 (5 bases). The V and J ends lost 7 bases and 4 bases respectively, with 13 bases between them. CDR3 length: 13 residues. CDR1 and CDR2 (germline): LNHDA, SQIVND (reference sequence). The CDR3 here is CASMRGRGYGYTF. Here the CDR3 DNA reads TGTGCCAGTATGAGGGGACGCGGCTATGGCTACACCTTC. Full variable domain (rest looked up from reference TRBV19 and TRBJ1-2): DGGITQSPKYLFRKEGQNVTLSCEQNLNHDAMYWYRQDPGQGLRLIYYSQIVNDFQKGDIAEGYSVSREKKESFPLTVTSAQKNPTAFYLCASMRGRGYGYTFGSGTRLTVV.

CDR3 sequence: CASSLEGRISYEQYF. CDR3 coding DNA: TGTGCCAGCAGCTTAGAGGGACGGATATCCTACGAGCAGTACTTC. The V call is TRBV11-2, the J call TRBJ2-7; D tentatively reads TRBD1 or TRBD2 (5 bases each). The CDR3 contains 15 residues. V lost 0 bases and J lost 1, with 10 bases in between. The germline gives CDR1 SGHAT, CDR2 FQNNGV.

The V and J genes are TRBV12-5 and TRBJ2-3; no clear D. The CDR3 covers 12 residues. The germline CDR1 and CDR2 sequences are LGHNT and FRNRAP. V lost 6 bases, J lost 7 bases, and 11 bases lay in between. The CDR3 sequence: CASGVPRNTQYF. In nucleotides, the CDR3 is TGTGCTAGTGGGGTACCCCGGAATACGCAGTATTTT.

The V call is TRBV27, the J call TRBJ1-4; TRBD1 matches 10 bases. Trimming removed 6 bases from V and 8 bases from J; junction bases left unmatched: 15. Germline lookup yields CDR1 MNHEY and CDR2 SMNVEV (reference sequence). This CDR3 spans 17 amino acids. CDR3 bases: TGTGCCAGCAGCCAATCTGGGGGACAGGGGCGATCCGAAAAACTGTTTTTT. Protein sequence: CASSQSGGQGRSEKLFF. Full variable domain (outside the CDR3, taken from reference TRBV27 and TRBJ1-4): EAQVTQNPRYLITVTGKKLTVTCSQNMNHEYMSWYRQDPGLGLRQIYYSMNVEVTDKGDVPEGYKVSRKEKRNFPLILESPSPNQTSLYFCASSQSGGQGRSEKLFFGSGTQLSVL.

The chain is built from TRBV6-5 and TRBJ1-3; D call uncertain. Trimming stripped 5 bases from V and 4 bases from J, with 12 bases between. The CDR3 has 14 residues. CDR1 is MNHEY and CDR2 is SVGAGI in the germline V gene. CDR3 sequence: CASSLLGSGNTIYF. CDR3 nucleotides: TGTGCCAGCAGTCTCCTTGGGTCCGGAAACACCATATATTTT.

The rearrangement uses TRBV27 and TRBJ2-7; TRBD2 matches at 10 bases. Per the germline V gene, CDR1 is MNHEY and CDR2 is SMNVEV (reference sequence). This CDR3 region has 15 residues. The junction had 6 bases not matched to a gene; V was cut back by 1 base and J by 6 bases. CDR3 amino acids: CASSLFSSGSSEQYF. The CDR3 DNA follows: TGTGCCAGCAGTTTATTTTCTAGCGGGAGCTCCGAGCAGTACTTC.

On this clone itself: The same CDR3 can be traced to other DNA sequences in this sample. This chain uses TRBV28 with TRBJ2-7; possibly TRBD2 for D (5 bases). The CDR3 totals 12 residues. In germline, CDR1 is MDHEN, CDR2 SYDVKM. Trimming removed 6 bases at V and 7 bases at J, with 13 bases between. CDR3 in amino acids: CASSRGRFEQYF. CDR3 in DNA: TGTGCCAGCAGCCGCGGGCGGTTTGAGCAGTACTTC.

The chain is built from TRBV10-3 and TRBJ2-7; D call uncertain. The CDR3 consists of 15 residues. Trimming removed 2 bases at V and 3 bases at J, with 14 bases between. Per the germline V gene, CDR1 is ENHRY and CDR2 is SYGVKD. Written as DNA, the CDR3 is TGTGCCATCAGTGAGCCGGCATTACCCGACTACGAGCAGTACTTC. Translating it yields CAISEPALPDYEQYF.

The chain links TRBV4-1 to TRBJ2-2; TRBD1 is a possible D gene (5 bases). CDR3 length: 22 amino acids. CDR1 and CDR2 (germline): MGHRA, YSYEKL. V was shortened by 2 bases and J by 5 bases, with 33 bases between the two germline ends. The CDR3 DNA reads TGCGCCAGCAGCCAACCTTTGGCGAGCCCAGGGTCAGTTATTGGTAGGACCGGGGAGCTGTTTTTT. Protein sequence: CASSQPLASPGSVIGRTGELFF.

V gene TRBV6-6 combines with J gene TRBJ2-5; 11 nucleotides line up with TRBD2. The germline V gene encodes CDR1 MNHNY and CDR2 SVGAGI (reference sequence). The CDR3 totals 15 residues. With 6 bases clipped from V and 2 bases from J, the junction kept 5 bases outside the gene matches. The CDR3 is CASSRTSGGQETQYF. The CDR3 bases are TGTGCCAGCAGCCGAACTAGCGGGGGACAAGAGACCCAGTACTTC.

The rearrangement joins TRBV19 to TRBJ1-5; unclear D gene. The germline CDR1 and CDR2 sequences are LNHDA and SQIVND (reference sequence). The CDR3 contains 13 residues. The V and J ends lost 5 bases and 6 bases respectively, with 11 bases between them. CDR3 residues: CASSPQGTQPQHF. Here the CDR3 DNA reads TGTGCCAGTAGTCCACAAGGCACTCAGCCCCAGCATTTT.

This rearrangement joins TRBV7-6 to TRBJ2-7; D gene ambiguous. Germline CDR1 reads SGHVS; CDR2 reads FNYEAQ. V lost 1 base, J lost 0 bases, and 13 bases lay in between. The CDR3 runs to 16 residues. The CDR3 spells CASSLVQAESSYEQYF. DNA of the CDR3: TGTGCCAGCAGCTTAGTTCAGGCGGAAAGCTCCTACGAGCAGTACTTC.

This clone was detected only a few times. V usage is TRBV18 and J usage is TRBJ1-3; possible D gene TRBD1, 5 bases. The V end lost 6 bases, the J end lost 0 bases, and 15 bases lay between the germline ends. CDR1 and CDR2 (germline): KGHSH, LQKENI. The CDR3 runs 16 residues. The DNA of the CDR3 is TGTGCCAGCTCGCTGACTCAGGGCATCTCTGGAAACACCATATATTTT. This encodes CASSLTQGISGNTIYF.